Here is one TCR beta chain with its context. This clone has a handful of counts. Its antigen is currently not known. No qualities accompany the bases; no much larger clone lies one base away. The data were taken from a study of sequential checkpoint blockade in melanoma (dated by TCRdb to about 2019). Describing the broader study: In a 1:1 randomization, patients received either first-line nivolumab then ipilimumab (arm A) or ipilimumab then nivolumab (arm B). Maintenance nivolumab was given following each of the two trial sequences. DNA from 70 to 95 melanoma tumor samples collected before treatment underwent TCRbeta immunosequencing. For fewer than 25 patients, matched tumor biopsies were taken both before treatment and at week 13, after single-agent nivolumab (arm A) or ipilimumab (arm B). About 82% of the matched tumor biopsy pairs taken before and after treatment were from the same lesion.

The immunoSEQ Assay was used to immunosequence TCRbeta CDR3 regions from genomic DNA. Genomic DNA was amplified by bias-controlled multiplex PCR before high-throughput sequencing. The original pipeline was this. To quantify the absolute abundance of each unique TCRbeta CDR3 region, the sequences were collapsed and filtered. Clonality was defined as 1 minus Pielou's evenness and was calculated using productive rearrangements only. Tumor T-cell fraction was computed by normalizing TCRbeta template counts to usable DNA, estimated from several housekeeping genes. A previously published method was used to identify clones with significantly greater frequencies in on-treatment samples than in baseline samples. In its TCRdb copy, this immuneACCESS table keeps in-frame sequences only and misses some clones. Where compared with another copy, unresolved V genes explain less than half of these, and the others have no known cause. V, J and clone size reflect that table, while D and trimming were determined from the DNA. For this sample there are about 20,000 clones; approximately 26% appear just once. Jointly, the top ten make up around 7.2% of the sample.

What the authors observed across the whole study: Among patients in arm A, the nivolumab-first arm, pretreatment tumor TIL clonality was associated with response (P = .04). PD-L1 staining and CD8+ T-cell counts correlated with tumor T-cell fraction and clonality, whereas mutational load did not. The response-prediction model combining TCR metrics and mutation burden needs validation in larger, independent patient cohorts. Patients whose tumor T-cell fraction and clonality increased by week 13 were about 30 times more likely to achieve clinical benefit. Small sample sizes and reduced statistical power limited the analyses of tumor T-cell fraction within each arm.

CDR1 and CDR2 are drawn from the germline V gene: SGHNT, YENEEA. The CDR3 measures 15 amino acids from cysteine to phenylalanine. The sequence is cut down to CDR3 DNA, 45 bases in frame from base 1. V is pared back by 0 bases and J by 3 bases, with 9 bases lying between the germline termini. Per the publication, the treatment or condition label means: randomized to nivolumab then ipilimumab (arm A) or the reverse (arm B). None of the trial patients had been given prior DNA-damaging chemotherapy. Samples were obtained from patients with melanoma enrolled in CheckMate 064, a randomized, open-label phase II trial of sequential checkpoint blockade. Tumor TCR sequencing used genomic DNA from formalin-fixed paraffin-embedded (FFPE) tissue samples.

Recombination joined TRBV11-3 with TRBJ2-1; a confident D gene designation cannot be given. The receptor comes from a human donor with melanoma. Here the sequenced sample was tumor tissue (inferred from file names), taken from a patient given nivolumab and ipilimumab in sequence. The CDR3 loop reads CASSLEATYYNEQFF. The nucleotide sequence reads as follows: TGTGCCAGCAGCTTAGAGGCCACGTACTACAATGAGCAGTTCTTC. The reference TRBV11-3 and TRBJ2-1 proteins fill in what lies around the CDR3, so the full variable domain reads EAGVVQSPRYKIIEKKQPVAFWCNPISGHNTLYWYLQNLGQGPELLIRYENEEAVDDSQLPKDRFSAERLKGVDSTLKIQPAELGDSAVYLCASSLEATYYNEQFFGPGTRLTVL.